The 14 T cell receptor beta chains given below trace back to one sample, sequenced in a study of CD8 T cells in Susac syndrome. When the RNA was reverse transcribed, random hexamers were used with an input of about 0.5 to 1 ug. TCRdb independently ran MiXCR on the immunoSEQ multiplex PCR reads; one entry per CDR3 protein. The sample records approximately 190,000 distinct CDR3 sequences, about 95% being singletons. The sample consisted of CD4+ T cells from PBMCs. The receptor set was obtained from a human donor with multiple sclerosis.

The sample holds one count of this clonotype. This chain joins TRBV7-2 and TRBJ1-2, with a tentative D call TRBD1 (5 bases). The germline V gene has CDR1 SGHTA and CDR2 FQGNSA. This CDR3 has 14 amino acids. Trimming stripped 1 base from V and 2 bases from J, with 8 bases between. The CDR3 DNA reads as TGTGCCAGCAGCTTAGGGGGCAGGAACTATGGCTACACCTTC. Encoded protein: CASSLGGRNYGYTF.

The rearrangement links TRBV24-1 to TRBJ2-1; TRBD1 agrees at 10 bases. Germline V lookup: CDR1 KGHDR, CDR2 SFDVKD. The CDR3 totals 13 residues. J gave up 9 bases and V 9 bases, and 7 bases lay outside the gene matches. The CDR3 nucleotides read TGTGCCACCCCCGGGACAGGGGAGTGTGAGCAGTTCTTC. Its translation: CATPGTGECEQFF.

The chain's CDR3 is CASSSSKTHNSPLHF. CDR3 sequence (DNA): TGTGCCAGCAGTTCGTCCAAAACCCATAATTCACCCCTCCACTTT. This chain joins TRBV6-5 and TRBJ1-6; D unclear. Germline V gives CDR1 MNHEY, CDR2 SVGAGI. V shed 4 bases and J shed 5 bases, with 12 bases lying between them. This CDR3 spans 15 amino acids.

The sample holds one count of this clonotype. V gene TRBV4-2 combines with J gene TRBJ2-1; 8 bases map to TRBD2. J was trimmed by 7 bases and V by 4 bases; bases with no gene match: 3. The V gene's germline CDR1 is LGHNA and CDR2 YNFKEQ. The CDR3 runs 13 residues. CDR3 DNA sequence: TGTGCCAGCAGCCGAACGGGGGGGAATGAGCAGTTCTTC. Its translation: CASSRTGGNEQFF.

The chain links TRBV25-1 to TRBJ1-2; D perhaps matches TRBD1 (6 bases). The CDR3 contains 15 residues. The V gene lost 4 bases and the J gene lost 6 bases, with 18 bases spanning the gap. Germline CDR1 reads MGHDK; CDR2 reads SYGVNS. The CDR3 loop is CASSVGVQGLDGYTF. Written as DNA, the CDR3 is TGTGCCAGCAGTGTTGGAGTACAGGGATTGGATGGCTACACCTTC.

V usage is TRBV7-2 and J usage is TRBJ1-1; no firm D call. There are 12 residues in the CDR3. With 5 bases removed from V and 6 bases from J, the gap between germline ends came to 10 bases. Germline loops: CDR1 SGHTA, CDR2 FQGNSA. CDR3 loop: CASSPGSAEAFF. In DNA form, the CDR3 reads TGTGCCAGCAGCCCGGGGTCGGCTGAAGCTTTCTTT.

This sequence joins TRBV5-4 and TRBJ2-7; 7 nucleotides match TRBD1. From germline, CDR1 is SGHNT and CDR2 YYREEE (reference sequence). This CDR3 comprises 14 residues. Trimming cost V 5 bases and J 5 bases; bases outside gene matches: 10. CDR3: CASRHNRGSDEQYF. CDR3 coding DNA: TGTGCCAGCAGGCATAACAGGGGTTCCGACGAGCAGTACTTC. Drawing the rest from reference TRBV5-4 and TRBJ2-7, the complete variable domain is ETGVTQSPTHLIKTRGQQVTLRCSSQSGHNTVSWYQQALGQGPQFIFQYYREEENGRGNFPPRFSGLQFPNYSSELNVNALELDDSALYLCASRHNRGSDEQYFGPGTRLTVT.

The chain is built from TRBV7-8 and TRBJ2-3; no clear D gene. CDR3 length: 14 amino acids. V gave up 5 bases and J gave up 6 bases, with 15 bases separating them. Germline-derived CDR1 and CDR2 are SGHVS and FQNEAQ. The CDR3 sequence: CASSLGIQGDTQYF. Here the CDR3 DNA reads TGTGCCAGCAGCCTAGGGATCCAAGGGGATACGCAGTATTTT.

The V call is TRBV14, the J call TRBJ1-1; no clear D gene. V shed 4 bases and J shed 10 bases, with 16 bases lying between them. Per germline, CDR1 SGHDN and CDR2 FVKESK. CDR3 size: 13 residues. The CDR3 reads CASSRLPMDGAFF. Written as DNA, the CDR3 is TGTGCCAGCAGCCGATTACCGATGGACGGAGCTTTCTTT.

The chain is built from TRBV2 and TRBJ1-5; D unresolved. The CDR3 has 12 amino acids. V shed 3 bases and J shed 4 bases, with 4 bases lying between them. CDR1 is SNHLY and CDR2 is FYNNEI in the germline V gene. This CDR3 reads CASSDLNQPQHF. The CDR3 DNA sequence: TGTGCCAGCAGTGATCTTAATCAGCCCCAGCATTTT.

CDR3 in amino acids: CASSRSSSGAVAGELFF. In DNA form, the CDR3 reads TGCGCCAGCAGTCGGAGCAGTTCAGGGGCCGTGGCCGGGGAGCTGTTTTTT. The V gene is TRBV5-1, the J gene TRBJ2-2; D perhaps matches TRBD1 (6 bases). Germline CDR1 and CDR2: SGHRS and YFSETQ. The CDR3 sequence is 17 residues long. V was pared by 5 bases and J by 6 bases, with 23 bases between.

Comments on this clonotype: One end of the junction is discordant with germline, which a read error may explain. The V and J genes are TRBV29-1 and TRBJ1-2, with 7 bases lining up with TRBD1. The germline V gene encodes CDR1 SQVTM and CDR2 ANQGSEA. CDR3 length: 12 amino acids. CDR3: CSVGQGNSGYTF. In DNA form, the CDR3 reads TGCAGCGTTGGACAGGGTAACTCTGGCTACACCTTC.

The rearrangement uses TRBV4-1 and TRBJ2-3, with D perhaps matching TRBD2 (5 bases). Trimming cost V 2 bases and J 2 bases, with 17 bases left between them. The CDR3 sequence is 17 residues long. From germline, CDR1 is MGHRA and CDR2 YSYEKL. As DNA, the CDR3 is TGCGCCAGCAGCCAATCCCCATCCGGAGGTGACACAGATACGCAGTATTTT. This sequence encodes CASSQSPSGGDTDTQYF.

This sequence joins TRBV6-5 and TRBJ2-1, with D perhaps TRBD2 (5 bases). The CDR3 covers 17 residues. Germline lookup yields CDR1 MNHEY and CDR2 SVGAGI. The V end was cut by 2 bases, the J end by 5 bases, with 19 bases between. In DNA, the CDR3 is TGTGCCAGCAGTTACGTCGGGGTCCGGGGAATCCACAATGAGCAGTTCTTC. Protein: CASSYVGVRGIHNEQFF.